The 30 T cell receptor beta chains reported below all come from one sample, sequenced in a study of OX40 agonist ivuxolimab in advanced cancers. Method: immunoSEQ multiplex PCR; TCRdb's copy keeps in-frame clones and lacks some. The data hold 65,000 to 90,000 clones, with approximately 85% observed a single time. Sequenced material: CD4+ or CD8+ T cells sorted from blood, taken in a trial of the OX40 agonist ivuxolimab. These receptors were taken from an adult with an advanced solid tumor such as melanoma, head and neck, liver or kidney cancer.

V is TRBV28 and J is TRBJ1-3; 8 bases line up with TRBD1. CDR1 MDHEN and CDR2 SYDVKM come from the germline V gene. J gave up 0 bases and V 5 bases, and 0 bases lay outside the gene matches. The CDR3 is made up of 14 amino acids. The CDR3 nucleotides read TGTGCCAGCAGTGGACAGGGCTCTGGAAACACCATATATTTT. It codes for CASSGQGSGNTIYF.

This clone showed up just once. The rearrangement links TRBV6-1 to TRBJ1-2; possibly TRBD1 for D (5 bases). There are 14 residues in the CDR3. Trimming shortened V by 6 bases and J by 1 base, and 12 bases separated the two germline ends. CDR1 MNHNS and CDR2 SASEGT come from the germline V gene. The CDR3, as DNA: TGTGCCAGCAGAGCGGACATGTTTAACTATGGCTACACCTTC. It encodes CASRADMFNYGYTF.

The rearrangement links TRBV21-1 to TRBJ1-5. TRBV21-1 is flagged as a pseudogene. The CDR3 is made up of 15 amino acids. The CDR3 DNA is TGTGCCAGCAGCAAGAGGGGCGCCTGCAATCAGCCCCAGCATTTT. Protein sequence: CASSKRGACNQPQHF.

This CDR3 reads CASSPLGSGVYNTGELFF. In DNA, the CDR3 is TGTGCCAGTAGTCCTCTAGGGAGCGGGGTTTACAACACCGGGGAGCTGTTTTTT. This chain connects TRBV19 to TRBJ2-2; 7 nucleotides align to TRBD2. With 5 bases clipped from V and 2 bases from J, the junction kept 14 bases outside the gene matches. There are 18 residues in the CDR3. Germline V gene data show CDR1 as LNHDA and CDR2 as SQIVND (reference sequence).

This clone came up once. V and J are TRBV6-6 and TRBJ2-1; tentatively, D is TRBD1 (5 bases). The V end lost 6 bases, the J end lost 4 bases, and 13 bases lay between the germline ends. Germline-derived CDR1 and CDR2 are MNHNY and SVGAGI (reference sequence). This CDR3 comprises 14 residues. In DNA, the CDR3 is TGTGCCAGCAGCCAGGGTCAACTATACAATGAGCAGTTCTTC. Protein product: CASSQGQLYNEQFF.

This clone appeared once. This chain connects TRBV6-5 to TRBJ1-1; D is uncertain. The germline CDR1 and CDR2 sequences are MNHEY and SVGAGI. Trimming took 7 bases from V and 4 from J, leaving 16 bases between them. CDR3 length: 14 residues. CDR3 loop: CASMRVLTGTEAFF. The CDR3 DNA reads as TGTGCCAGCATGCGGGTTTTAACCGGCACTGAAGCTTTCTTT.

The CDR3 DNA reads as TGTGCCAGCAGCTTCACAGGGGGCTCCTACAATGAGCAGTTCTTC. This codes for CASSFTGGSYNEQFF. This chain joins TRBV7-9 and TRBJ2-1, with TRBD1 identical over 8 bases. The V gene end was trimmed by 3 bases and the J gene end by 0 bases; junction bases not matched to a gene: 1. Germline V gene lookup returns CDR1 SEHNR and CDR2 FQNEAQ (reference sequence). The CDR3 consists of 15 residues.

This clone has a handful of counts. J is TRBJ2-2 and V is TRBV11-1; TRBD2 aligns across 10 bases. The CDR3 totals 19 residues. The J segment lost 6 bases and the V segment lost 4 bases, leaving 17 bases of the junction unmatched. The germline CDR1 and CDR2 sequences are SGHAT and FQDESV (reference sequence). CDR3 in DNA: TGTGCCAGCAGCTCCACTCTTACGTTCAGCGGGGGGGCCCCCGGGGAGCTGTTTTTT. Translation: CASSSTLTFSGGAPGELFF.

The V gene is TRBV14, the J gene TRBJ2-1, with a possible D match to TRBD2 (6 bases). The CDR3 runs 16 residues. V was clipped by 4 bases and J by 0 bases, with 13 bases between them. The germline gives CDR1 SGHDN, CDR2 FVKESK. CDR3 nucleotides: TGTGCCAGCAGCCCGCTAGCGTACTACTCCTACAATGAGCAGTTCTTC. Amino acid sequence: CASSPLAYYSYNEQFF.

This rearrangement joins TRBV7-3 to TRBJ2-3; D remains unclear. The CDR3 loop spans 14 amino acids. CDR1 and CDR2 (germline): SGHTA, FQGTGA. Trimming removed 8 bases at V and 4 bases at J, with 16 bases between. DNA for the CDR3: TGTGCCAGCGCCCCAGGCGGCTCGGCAGATACGCAGTATTTT. This encodes CASAPGGSADTQYF.

This rearrangement joins TRBV19 to TRBJ2-7; TRBD1 aligns across 8 bases. V lost 7 bases to trimming and J lost 2 bases; unmatched junction nucleotides: 7. Germline-derived CDR1 and CDR2 are LNHDA and SQIVND (reference sequence). The CDR3 loop spans 14 amino acids. CDR3 protein: CASNHRGTPYEQYF. As DNA, the CDR3 is TGTGCCAGTAACCACAGGGGGACCCCCTACGAGCAGTACTTC.

The chain has TRBV19 and TRBJ2-3, with D unclear. CDR3 length equals 14 residues. Per germline, CDR1 LNHDA and CDR2 SQIVND (reference sequence). V was pared by 7 bases and J by 0 bases, with 11 bases between. The CDR3 sequence: CASKSGPSTDTQYF. The CDR3 DNA sequence: TGTGCCAGTAAGTCGGGCCCGAGCACAGATACGCAGTATTTT.

V is TRBV7-8 and J is TRBJ2-5, with D possibly TRBD1 on 6 matching bases. The CDR3 extends over 15 amino acids. Looked up from germline, CDR1 is SGHVS and CDR2 is FQNEAQ. Trimming removed 2 bases from V and 5 bases from J, with 15 bases in between. This CDR3 reads CASSLFRWGRETQYF. The CDR3 DNA reads as TGTGCCAGCAGCTTATTCCGGTGGGGGCGGGAGACCCAGTACTTC.

V usage is TRBV6-5 and J usage is TRBJ2-1, with TRBD1 as a possible D gene (5 bases). The germline V and J ends were trimmed by 6 bases and 9 bases, with 18 bases remaining between them. The CDR3 is made up of 14 amino acids. The germline V gene encodes CDR1 MNHEY and CDR2 SVGAGI. The DNA for the CDR3 is TGTGCCAGCAGCAGACAGAGCCTGACCAGTGAGCAGTTCTTC. Its translation: CASSRQSLTSEQFF.

This clone has just one count. V usage is TRBV19 and J usage is TRBJ2-3; possibly TRBD1 for D (6 bases). Trimming removed 10 bases from V and 0 bases from J, with 14 bases in between. The CDR3 has 14 amino acids. Germline V gene lookup returns CDR1 LNHDA and CDR2 SQIVND (reference sequence). The CDR3 loop is CATHGTGSTDTQYF. The CDR3 DNA reads as TGTGCCACCCACGGAACAGGGAGCACAGATACGCAGTATTTT. The variable domain in full, completed from reference TRBV19 and TRBJ2-3, reads DGGITQSPKYLFRKEGQNVTLSCEQNLNHDAMYWYRQDPGQGLRLIYYSQIVNDFQKGDIAEGYSVSREKKESFPLTVTSAQKNPTAFYLCATHGTGSTDTQYFGPGTRLTVL.

The chain uses TRBV6-6 and TRBJ2-7; D unresolved. The V and J ends lost 2 bases and 0 bases respectively, with 11 bases between them. Germline CDR1 MNHNY, CDR2 SVGAGI (reference sequence). This CDR3 is built from 15 residues. CDR3 in amino acids: CASSYGPDGSYEQYF. The CDR3 DNA sequence: TGTGCCAGCAGTTACGGGCCGGACGGCTCCTACGAGCAGTACTTC.

The V gene is TRBV9, the J gene TRBJ1-5, with D maybe TRBD1 (5 bases). The V and J ends lost 0 bases and 2 bases respectively, with 12 bases between them. This CDR3 is 16 amino acids long. CDR1 and CDR2 from the germline V gene are SGDLS and YYNGEE. The CDR3: CASSVGTGGGNQPQHF. In nucleotides, the CDR3 is TGTGCCAGCAGCGTAGGAACGGGGGGAGGCAATCAGCCCCAGCATTTT.

This clone has only one observation. The V call is TRBV19, the J call TRBJ1-1; D is perhaps TRBD1 (5 bases). The germline CDR1 and CDR2 sequences are LNHDA and SQIVND (reference sequence). Trimming took off 3 bases at V and 1 base at J, with 9 bases between the two ends. This CDR3 is 14 amino acids long. CDR3 nucleotides: TGTGCCAGTAGTATGCGCCAGGGGAACACTGAAGCTTTCTTT. It is translated as CASSMRQGNTEAFF.

This clone occurred a few times. The chain recombines TRBV5-4 with TRBJ2-7, with 11 nucleotides matching TRBD1. Germline V gene data show CDR1 as SGHNT and CDR2 as YYREEE (reference sequence). V lost 4 bases, J lost 5 bases, and 8 bases stayed unmatched. The CDR3 runs to 15 residues. CDR3 bases: TGTGCCAGCAGCCCTCGGGGGACAGGGGGAAACGAGCAGTACTTC. The encoded protein is CASSPRGTGGNEQYF. The full variable domain, rest sourced from reference TRBV5-4 and TRBJ2-7, is ETGVTQSPTHLIKTRGQQVTLRCSSQSGHNTVSWYQQALGQGPQFIFQYYREEENGRGNFPPRFSGLQFPNYSSELNVNALELDDSALYLCASSPRGTGGNEQYFGPGTRLTVT.

The chain employs TRBV29-1 and TRBJ2-1; D remains ambiguous. V dropped 7 bases and J dropped 7 bases, with 11 bases sitting between them. The CDR3 has 11 amino acids. Germline lookup yields CDR1 SQVTM and CDR2 ANQGSEA. The CDR3 DNA follows: TGCAGCGCCAGGACGGCGAATGAGCAGTTCTTC. Its translation is CSARTANEQFF.

The V gene is TRBV5-8, the J gene TRBJ2-7, with D perhaps assigned TRBD1 or TRBD2 (7 bases each). The CDR3 length is 14 residues. Germline V gene lookup returns CDR1 SGHTS and CDR2 YDEGEE. V was cut by 0 bases and J by 4 bases, with 11 bases left in between. The CDR3 DNA sequence: TGTGCCAGCAGCTTGGGACAGGGACTATACGAGCAGTACTTC. Its protein product is CASSLGQGLYEQYF.

This chain connects TRBV4-2 to TRBJ2-7; TRBD2 matches 10 bases. The V and J ends lost 0 bases and 6 bases, in that order; junction bases with no gene match: 11. The CDR3 is 17 residues long. Germline-derived CDR1 and CDR2 are LGHNA and YNFKEQ. The CDR3 DNA is TGTGCCAGCAGCCAAGATGGGCTAGCGGGGGTTGTGTCCGAGCAGTACTTC. Translation gives CASSQDGLAGVVSEQYF.

V and J are TRBV7-9 and TRBJ1-6; TRBD1 might be the D (5 bases). The CDR3 covers 17 residues. Trimming pared 0 bases from V and 5 bases from J, leaving 14 bases between. Germline CDR1 SEHNR, CDR2 FQNEAQ (reference sequence). The CDR3 bases are TGTGCCAGCAGCTTAGCGCTTCGGGGGGTGGATAATTCACCCCTCCACTTT. Residues: CASSLALRGVDNSPLHF.

In its sample, this clone was seen a few times. The chain couples TRBV19 to TRBJ2-7, with D uncertain. This CDR3 has 12 residues. Trimming took 0 bases from V and 2 from J, leaving 2 bases between them. Looked up from germline, CDR1 is LNHDA and CDR2 is SQIVND (reference sequence). The CDR3 DNA sequence: TGTGCCAGTAGTATAGATCCCTACGAGCAGTACTTC. Its translation: CASSIDPYEQYF.

Only one count was recorded for this clone. The chain uses TRBV7-9 and TRBJ1-2; D may be TRBD1 (6 bases). The V gene's germline CDR1 is SEHNR and CDR2 FQNEAQ (reference sequence). The V and J ends lost 3 bases and 5 bases respectively, with 13 bases between them. CDR3 length: 14 amino acids. The CDR3 region is CASSLGTSSYGYTF. The CDR3 region has the DNA TGTGCCAGCAGCTTGGGGACATCATCGTATGGCTACACCTTC.

The chain uses TRBV2 and TRBJ1-1, with 8 nucleotides matching TRBD1. This CDR3 spans 15 amino acids. Per the germline V gene, CDR1 is SNHLY and CDR2 is FYNNEI. The V segment lost 1 base and the J segment 1 base; nucleotides outside the gene matches: 2. Written as DNA, the CDR3 is TGTGCCAGCAGTGAAGGCAGGGGGCAGAACACTGAAGCTTTCTTT. Translation: CASSEGRGQNTEAFF. Looking up the rest from reference TRBV2 and TRBJ1-1 gives the full variable domain: EPEVTQTPSHQVTQMGQEVILRCVPISNHLYFYWYRQILGQKVEFLVSFYNNEISEKSEIFDDQFSVERPDGSNFTLKIRSTKLEDSAMYFCASSEGRGQNTEAFFGQGTRLTVV.

About this clone itself: The sample carries other DNA sequences with the same CDR3. The chain couples TRBV7-3 to TRBJ1-1, with D maybe TRBD1 (6 bases). Trimming pared 5 bases from V and 5 bases from J, leaving 15 bases between. This CDR3 contains 14 residues. Germline-derived CDR1 and CDR2 are SGHTA and FQGTGA. The CDR3 reads CASSPQGGGTEAFF. CDR3 DNA: TGTGCCAGCAGCCCCCAAGGGGGGGGGACTGAAGCTTTCTTT.

The chain combines TRBV6-5 with TRBJ2-7, with 12 bases matching TRBD2. The V gene end was trimmed by 0 bases and the J gene end by 7 bases; junction bases not matched to a gene: 7. From germline, CDR1 is MNHEY and CDR2 SVGAGI. The CDR3 extends over 16 amino acids. The CDR3 DNA is TGTGCCAGCAGTTACTCGTCTAGCGGGGGGGCGAGGGAGCAGTACTTC. The encoded protein is CASSYSSSGGAREQYF.

The chain joins TRBV27 to TRBJ1-6; 7 nucleotides match TRBD1. This CDR3 region has 16 residues. Germline V gene sequence: CDR1 MNHEY, CDR2 SMNVEV (reference sequence). Trimming cost V 4 bases and J 5 bases; bases outside gene matches: 8. As DNA, the CDR3 is TGTGCCAGCAGTTCCCGGGACAGACTGAATAATTCACCCCTCCACTTT. Its protein product is CASSSRDRLNNSPLHF.

V usage is TRBV5-1 and J usage is TRBJ2-6; no clear D gene. V gave up 4 bases and J gave up 1 base, with 9 bases separating them. The germline CDR1 and CDR2 sequences are SGHRS and YFSETQ. The CDR3 is made up of 15 amino acids. The CDR3 region is CASSPGRSGANVLTF. CDR3 coding DNA: TGCGCCAGCAGCCCGGGTAGGTCTGGGGCCAACGTCCTGACTTTC.